This T cell receptor (beta chain) was identified in a study of blood T cell repertoires in COVID-19. At the level of the study: COVID-19 samples collected from the United States, Italy and Spain covered acute and convalescent phases.

Per the study methods: The authors estimated nucleated cell counts from reference gene primer amplification. The protocol was immunoSEQ multiplex PCR, while the TCRdb copy is restricted to in-frame clones and leaves out a portion. V and J calls and clone size are given by that table; D and trimming were obtained from the DNA. The data hold 52,000 or so clones, with more than 80% observed a single time. The CDR3 consists of 14 residues. Per germline, CDR1 SGDLS and CDR2 YYNGEE. V gave up 4 bases and J gave up 7 bases; unmatched junction bases: 10. This clonotype was obtained from an elderly man with acute or convalescent COVID-19. The material sequenced was peripheral blood. The rearrangement links TRBV9 to TRBJ1-2; TRBD1 matches 7 bases. The CDR3 DNA sequence: TGTGCCAGCAGCCCGGGACAGACCTTTGGTGGCTACACCTTC. Translation gives CASSPGQTFGGYTF. The variable domain in full, with the rest retrieved from reference TRBV9 and TRBJ1-2, is DSGVTQTPKHLITATGQRVTLRCSPRSGDLSVYWYQQSLDQGLQFLIQYYNGEERAKGNILERFSAQQFPDLHSELNLSSLELGDSALYFCASSPGQTFGGYTFGSGTRLTVV.